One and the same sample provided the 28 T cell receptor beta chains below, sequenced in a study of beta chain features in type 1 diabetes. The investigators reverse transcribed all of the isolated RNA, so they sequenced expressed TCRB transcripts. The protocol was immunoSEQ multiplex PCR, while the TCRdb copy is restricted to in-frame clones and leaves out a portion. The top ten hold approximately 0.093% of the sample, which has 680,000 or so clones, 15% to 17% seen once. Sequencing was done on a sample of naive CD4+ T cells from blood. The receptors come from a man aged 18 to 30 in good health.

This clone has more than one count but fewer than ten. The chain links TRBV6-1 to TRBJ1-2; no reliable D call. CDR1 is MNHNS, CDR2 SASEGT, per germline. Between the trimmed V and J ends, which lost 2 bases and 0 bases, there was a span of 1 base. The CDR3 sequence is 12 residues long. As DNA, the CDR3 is TGTGCCAGCAGTGAATCTAACTATGGCTACACCTTC. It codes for CASSESNYGYTF.

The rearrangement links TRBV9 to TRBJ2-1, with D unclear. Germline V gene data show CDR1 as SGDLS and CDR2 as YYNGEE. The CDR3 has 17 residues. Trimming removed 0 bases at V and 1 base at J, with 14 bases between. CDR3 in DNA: TGTGCCAGCAGCGTAGATCGGACGAAACGGTCCTACAATGAGCAGTTCTTC. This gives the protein CASSVDRTKRSYNEQFF. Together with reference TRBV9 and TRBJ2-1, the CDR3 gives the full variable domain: DSGVTQTPKHLITATGQRVTLRCSPRSGDLSVYWYQQSLDQGLQFLIQYYNGEERAKGNILERFSAQQFPDLHSELNLSSLELGDSALYFCASSVDRTKRSYNEQFFGPGTRLTVL.

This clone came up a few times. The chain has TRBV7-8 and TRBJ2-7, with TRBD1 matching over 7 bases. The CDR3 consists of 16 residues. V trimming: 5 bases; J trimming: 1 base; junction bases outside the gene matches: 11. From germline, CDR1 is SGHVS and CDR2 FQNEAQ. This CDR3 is CASSPYRDSRSYEQYF. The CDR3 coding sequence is TGTGCCAGCAGCCCTTACCGGGACAGCCGGTCCTACGAGCAGTACTTC. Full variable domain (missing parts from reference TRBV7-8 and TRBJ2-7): GAGVSQSPRYKVAKRGQDVALRCDPISGHVSLFWYQQALGQGPEFLTYFQNEAQLDKSGLPSDRFFAERPEGSVSTLKIQRTQQEDSAVYLCASSPYRDSRSYEQYFGPGTRLTVT.

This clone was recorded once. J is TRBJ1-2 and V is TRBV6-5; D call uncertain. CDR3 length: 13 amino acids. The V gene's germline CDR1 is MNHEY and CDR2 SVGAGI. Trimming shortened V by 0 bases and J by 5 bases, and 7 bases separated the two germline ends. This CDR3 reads CASSYSRVYGYTF. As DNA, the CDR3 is TGTGCCAGCAGTTACTCAAGGGTATATGGCTACACCTTC.

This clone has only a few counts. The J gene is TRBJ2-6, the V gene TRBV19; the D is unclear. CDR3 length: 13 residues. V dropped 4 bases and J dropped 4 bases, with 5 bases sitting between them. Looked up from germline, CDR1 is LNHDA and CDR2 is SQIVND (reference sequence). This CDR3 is CASSTGGANVLTF. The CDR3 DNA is TGTGCCAGTAGTACCGGCGGGGCCAACGTCCTGACTTTC.

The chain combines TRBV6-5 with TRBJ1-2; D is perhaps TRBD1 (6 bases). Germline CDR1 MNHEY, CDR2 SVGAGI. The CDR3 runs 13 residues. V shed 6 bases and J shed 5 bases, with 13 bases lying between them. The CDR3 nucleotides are TGTGCCAGCAGCCCCGGGACACTTTATGGCTACACCTTC. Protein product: CASSPGTLYGYTF.

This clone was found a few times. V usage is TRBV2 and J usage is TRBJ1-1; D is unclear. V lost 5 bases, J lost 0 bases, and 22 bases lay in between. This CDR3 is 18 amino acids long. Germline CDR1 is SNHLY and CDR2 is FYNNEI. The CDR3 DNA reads TGTGCCAGCAGTTCAATTATTCGGGGTCAAGGAATGAACACTGAAGCTTTCTTT. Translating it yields CASSSIIRGQGMNTEAFF.

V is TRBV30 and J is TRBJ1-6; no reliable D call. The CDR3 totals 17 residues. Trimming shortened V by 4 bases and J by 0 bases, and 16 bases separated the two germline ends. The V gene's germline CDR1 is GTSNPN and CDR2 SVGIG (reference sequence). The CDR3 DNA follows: TGTGCCTGGACTATAGCGGGGTCGAGCTCCTATAATTCACCCCTCCACTTT. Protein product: CAWTIAGSSSYNSPLHF.

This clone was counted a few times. The CDR3 spells CASSLDPGNTDTQYF. The CDR3 nucleotides read TGTGCCAGCAGCTTAGACCCAGGGAACACAGATACGCAGTATTTT. This sequence joins TRBV7-2 and TRBJ2-3; tentative D call: TRBD1 (5 bases). Trimming cost V 1 base and J 2 bases, with 10 bases left between them. The CDR3 consists of 15 residues. Germline V gene lookup returns CDR1 SGHTA and CDR2 FQGNSA.

The CDR3 DNA reads as TGTGCCAGCAGTGAACAGGGGGCGAGCACAGATACGCAGTATTTT. This encodes CASSEQGASTDTQYF. V gene TRBV6-1 combines with J gene TRBJ2-3; TRBD1 matches at 8 bases. Trimming took 2 bases from V and 0 from J; bases not matched to a gene: 1. This CDR3 spans 15 amino acids. CDR1 MNHNS and CDR2 SASEGT come from the germline V gene.

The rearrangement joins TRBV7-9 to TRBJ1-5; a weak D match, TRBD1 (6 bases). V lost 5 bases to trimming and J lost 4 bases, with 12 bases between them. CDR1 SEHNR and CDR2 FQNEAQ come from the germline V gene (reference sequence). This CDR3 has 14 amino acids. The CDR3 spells CASSPGTRNQPQHF. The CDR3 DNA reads TGTGCCAGCAGCCCCGGGACAAGAAATCAGCCCCAGCATTTT.

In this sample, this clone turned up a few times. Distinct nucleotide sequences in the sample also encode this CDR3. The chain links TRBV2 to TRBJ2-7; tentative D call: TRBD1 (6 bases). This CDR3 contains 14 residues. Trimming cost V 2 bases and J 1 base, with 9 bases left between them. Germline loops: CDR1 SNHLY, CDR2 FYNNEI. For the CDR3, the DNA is TGTGCCAGCAGTGAACAGGGGTCGTCCTACGAGCAGTACTTC. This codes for CASSEQGSSYEQYF.

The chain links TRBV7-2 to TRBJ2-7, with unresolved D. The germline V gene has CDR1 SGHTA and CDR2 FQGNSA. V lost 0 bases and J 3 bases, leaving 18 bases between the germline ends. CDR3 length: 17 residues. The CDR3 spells CASSLAGSTLGGYEQYF. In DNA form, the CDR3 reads TGTGCCAGCAGCTTAGCGGGGTCTACACTGGGTGGCTACGAGCAGTACTTC.

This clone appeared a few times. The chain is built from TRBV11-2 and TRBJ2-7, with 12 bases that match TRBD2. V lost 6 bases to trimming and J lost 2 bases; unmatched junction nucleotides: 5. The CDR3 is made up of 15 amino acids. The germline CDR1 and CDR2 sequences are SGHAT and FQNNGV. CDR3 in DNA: TGTGCCAGCAGAGGGACTAGCGGGCTTACCTACGAGCAGTACTTC. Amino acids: CASRGTSGLTYEQYF.

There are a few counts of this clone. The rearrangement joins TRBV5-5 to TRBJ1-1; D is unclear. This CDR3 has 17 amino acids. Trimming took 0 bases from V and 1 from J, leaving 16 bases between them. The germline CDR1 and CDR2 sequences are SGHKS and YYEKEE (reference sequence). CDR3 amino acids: CASSLDFSRMANTEAFF. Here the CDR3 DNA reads TGTGCCAGCAGCTTGGATTTCTCACGAATGGCGAACACTGAAGCTTTCTTT.

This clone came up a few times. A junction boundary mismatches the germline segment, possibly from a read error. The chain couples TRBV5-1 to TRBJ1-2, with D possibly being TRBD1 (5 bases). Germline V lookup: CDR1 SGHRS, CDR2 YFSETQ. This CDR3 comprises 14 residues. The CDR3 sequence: CASSLAPGLDGYTF. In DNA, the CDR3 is TGTGCCAGCAGCTTGGCTCCAGGGCTTGATGGCTACACCTTC.

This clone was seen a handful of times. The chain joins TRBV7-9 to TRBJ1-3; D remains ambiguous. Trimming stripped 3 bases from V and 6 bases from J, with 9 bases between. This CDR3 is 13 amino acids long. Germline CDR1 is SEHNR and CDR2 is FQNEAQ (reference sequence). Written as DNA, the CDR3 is TGTGCCAGCAGCTTGTGGCAAGCAAACACCATATATTTT. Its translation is CASSLWQANTIYF.

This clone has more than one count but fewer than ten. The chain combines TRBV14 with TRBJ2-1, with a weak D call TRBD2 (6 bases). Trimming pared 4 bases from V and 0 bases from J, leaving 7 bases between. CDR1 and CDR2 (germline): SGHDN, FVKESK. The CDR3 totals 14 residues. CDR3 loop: CASSRDFSYNEQFF. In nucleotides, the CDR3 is TGTGCCAGCAGCCGGGACTTCTCCTACAATGAGCAGTTCTTC. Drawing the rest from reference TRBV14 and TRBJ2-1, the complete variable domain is EAGVTQFPSHSVIEKGQTVTLRCDPISGHDNLYWYRRVMGKEIKFLLHFVKESKQDESGMPNNRFLAERTGGTYSTLKVQPAELEDSGVYFCASSRDFSYNEQFFGPGTRLTVL.

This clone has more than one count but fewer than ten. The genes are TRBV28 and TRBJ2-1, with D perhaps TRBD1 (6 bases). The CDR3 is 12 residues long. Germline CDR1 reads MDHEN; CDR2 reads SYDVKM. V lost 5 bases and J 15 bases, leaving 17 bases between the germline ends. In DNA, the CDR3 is TGTGCCAGCAGTCTTCGCAGGGGATTATGGTTCTTC. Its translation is CASSLRRGLWFF.

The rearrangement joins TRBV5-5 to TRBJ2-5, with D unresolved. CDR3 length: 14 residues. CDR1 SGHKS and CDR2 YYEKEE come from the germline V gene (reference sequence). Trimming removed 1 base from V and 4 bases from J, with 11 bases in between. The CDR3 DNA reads TGTGCCAGCAGCTTGTACGGGCCAGGAGAGACCCAGTACTTC. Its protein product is CASSLYGPGETQYF.

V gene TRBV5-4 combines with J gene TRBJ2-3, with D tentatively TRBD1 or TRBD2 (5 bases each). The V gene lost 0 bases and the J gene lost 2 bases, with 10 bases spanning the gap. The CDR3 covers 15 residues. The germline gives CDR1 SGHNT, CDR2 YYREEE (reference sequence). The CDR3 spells CASSLVQGPTDTQYF. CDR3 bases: TGTGCCAGCAGCTTGGTCCAGGGACCCACAGATACGCAGTATTTT.

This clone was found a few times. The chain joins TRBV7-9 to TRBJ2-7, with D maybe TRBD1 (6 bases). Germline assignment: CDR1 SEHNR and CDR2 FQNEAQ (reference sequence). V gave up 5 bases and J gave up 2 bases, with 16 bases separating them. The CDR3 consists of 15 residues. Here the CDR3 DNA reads TGTGCCAGCAGCCTACAGATGACAGGAACCTACGAGCAGTACTTC. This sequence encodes CASSLQMTGTYEQYF.

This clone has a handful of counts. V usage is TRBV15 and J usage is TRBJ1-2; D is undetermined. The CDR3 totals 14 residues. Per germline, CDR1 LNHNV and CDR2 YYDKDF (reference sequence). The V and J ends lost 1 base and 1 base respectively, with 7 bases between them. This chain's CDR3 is CATSRGGINYGYTF. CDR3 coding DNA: TGTGCCACCAGCAGAGGCGGGATTAACTATGGCTACACCTTC. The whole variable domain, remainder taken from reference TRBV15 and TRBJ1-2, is DAMVIQNPRYQVTQFGKPVTLSCSQTLNHNVMYWYQQKSSQAPKLLFHYYDKDFNNEADTPDNFQSRRPNTSFCFLDIRSPGLGDTAMYLCATSRGGINYGYTFGSGTRLTVV.

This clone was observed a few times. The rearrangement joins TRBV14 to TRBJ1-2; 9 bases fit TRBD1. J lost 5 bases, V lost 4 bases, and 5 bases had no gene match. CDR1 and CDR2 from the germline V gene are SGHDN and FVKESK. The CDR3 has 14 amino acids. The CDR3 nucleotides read TGTGCCAGCAGCCGGGACAGGGACGATTATGGCTACACCTTC. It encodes CASSRDRDDYGYTF. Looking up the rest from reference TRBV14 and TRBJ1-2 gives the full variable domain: EAGVTQFPSHSVIEKGQTVTLRCDPISGHDNLYWYRRVMGKEIKFLLHFVKESKQDESGMPNNRFLAERTGGTYSTLKVQPAELEDSGVYFCASSRDRDDYGYTFGSGTRLTVV.

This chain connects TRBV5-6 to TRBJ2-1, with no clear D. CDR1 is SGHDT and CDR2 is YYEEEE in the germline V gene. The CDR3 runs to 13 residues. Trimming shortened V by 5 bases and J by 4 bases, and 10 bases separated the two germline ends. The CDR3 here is CASSSPAYNEQFF. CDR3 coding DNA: TGTGCCAGCAGTTCCCCAGCTTACAATGAGCAGTTCTTC.

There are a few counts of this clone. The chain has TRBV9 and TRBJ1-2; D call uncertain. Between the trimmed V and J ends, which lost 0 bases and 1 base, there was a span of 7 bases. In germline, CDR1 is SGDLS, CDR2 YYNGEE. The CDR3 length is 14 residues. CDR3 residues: CASSVESINYGYTF. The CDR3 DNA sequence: TGTGCCAGCAGCGTAGAAAGTATTAACTATGGCTACACCTTC.

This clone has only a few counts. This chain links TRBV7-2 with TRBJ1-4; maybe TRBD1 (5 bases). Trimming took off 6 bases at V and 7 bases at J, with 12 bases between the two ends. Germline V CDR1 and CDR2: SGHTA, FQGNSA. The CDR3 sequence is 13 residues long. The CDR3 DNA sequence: TGTGCCAGCAGGAGAGGGGTTATTGAAAAACTGTTTTTT. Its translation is CASRRGVIEKLFF.

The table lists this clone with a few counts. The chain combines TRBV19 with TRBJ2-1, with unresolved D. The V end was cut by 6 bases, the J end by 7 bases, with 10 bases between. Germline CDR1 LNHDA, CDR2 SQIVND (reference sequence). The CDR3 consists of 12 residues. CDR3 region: CASSAEVNEQFF. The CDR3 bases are TGTGCCAGTAGCGCTGAGGTGAATGAGCAGTTCTTC.